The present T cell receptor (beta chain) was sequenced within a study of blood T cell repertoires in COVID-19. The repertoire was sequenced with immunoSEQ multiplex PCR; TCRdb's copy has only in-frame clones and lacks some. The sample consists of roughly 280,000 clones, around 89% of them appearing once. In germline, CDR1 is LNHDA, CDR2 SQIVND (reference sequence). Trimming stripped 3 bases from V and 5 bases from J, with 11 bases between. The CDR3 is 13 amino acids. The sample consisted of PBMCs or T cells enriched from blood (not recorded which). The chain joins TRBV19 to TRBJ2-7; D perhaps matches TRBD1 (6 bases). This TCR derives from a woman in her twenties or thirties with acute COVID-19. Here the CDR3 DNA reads TGTGCCAGTAGTATCCAGGGGCTGCACGAGCAGTACTTC. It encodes CASSIQGLHEQYF.